The rows below give T cell receptor beta chains drawn from one sample of a study of T cell changes during pregnancy in multiple sclerosis. The table came from immunoSEQ multiplex PCR; TCRdb's copy has only in-frame clones and leaves some out. This sample has around 40,000 clones; roughly 89% occur once, and the top ten carry roughly 1.2%. The sequenced sample was CD4+ T cells from peripheral blood mononuclear cells, obtained in the first trimester of pregnancy. Receptor source: a female donor with multiple sclerosis, enrolled in a pregnancy study. Both conserved end residues are part of each CDR3. Each record gives: D gene, clone size, V gene, J gene, CDR3 protein, CDR3 DNA. The D gene is left open where the match is weak. Size values are once, few and many counts, or a class for expanded clones, and some rows have none.

NA,NA,TRBV5-1,TRBJ2-1,CASSLTGEEYNEQFF,TGCGCCAGCAGCTTGACGGGAGAGGAGTACAATGAGCAGTTCTTC
NA,NA,TRBV11-2,TRBJ1-1,CASSSGQGQMNTEAFF,TGTGCCAGCAGCTCTGGACAAGGACAGATGAACACTGAAGCTTTCTTT
NA,few,TRBV9,TRBJ1-3,CASSTRPAAGNTIYF,TGTGCCAGCAGCACCCGCCCGGCAGCGGGAAACACCATATATTTT
TRBD2,NA,TRBV7-2,TRBJ2-3,CASSFLPAGNTDTQYF,TGTGCCAGCAGCTTTCTCCCAGCGGGAAACACAGATACGCAGTATTTT
NA,NA,TRBV21-1,TRBJ1-2,CASSKGRQTGALHYGYTF,TGTGCCAGCAGCAAAGGGAGACAGACAGGGGCACTCCACTATGGCTACACCTTC
NA,NA,TRBV4-3,TRBJ2-7,CASSQRETREQYF,TGCGCCAGCAGCCAAAGGGAGACTCGCGAGCAGTACTTC
TRBD1,once,TRBV7-3,TRBJ1-1,CASSSPGQGGAFF,TGTGCCAGCAGCTCACCGGGACAGGGTGGAGCTTTCTTT
NA,NA,TRBV10-1,TRBJ2-7,CASSEYRGSSYEQYF,TGCGCCAGCAGTGAGTATCGGGGAAGCTCCTACGAGCAGTACTTC
NA,NA,TRBV25-1,TRBJ1-1,CASSTVGGVVNTEAFF,TGTGCCAGCAGTACTGTAGGGGGGGTAGTGAACACTGAAGCTTTCTTT
NA,once,TRBV7-8,TRBJ2-7,CASSLVVSGYEQYF,TGTGCCAGCAGCTTAGTGGTTAGCGGTTACGAGCAGTACTTC
NA,NA,TRBV5-1,TRBJ2-7,CASSLFSDYEQYF,TGCGCCAGCAGCTTGTTTAGCGACTACGAGCAGTACTTC
TRBD1,few,TRBV9,TRBJ1-2,CASSVASSGTVYGYTF,TGTGCCAGCAGCGTAGCTTCTTCGGGGACAGTCTATGGCTACACCTTC
NA,NA,TRBV11-3,TRBJ2-1,CASSLGRSENEQFF,TGTGCCAGCAGCTTGGGGCGTTCCGAGAATGAGCAGTTCTTC
NA,NA,TRBV11-2,TRBJ2-7,CASSLGPLSYEQYF,TGTGCCAGCAGCTTAGGGCCCCTCTCCTACGAGCAGTACTTC
NA,NA,TRBV4-3,TRBJ1-2,CASSQVASLNYGYTF,TGCGCCAGCAGCCAAGTGGCCAGTCTTAACTATGGCTACACCTTC
NA,NA,TRBV7-9,TRBJ1-2,CASSGGGAYGYTF,TGTGCCAGCAGTGGGGGAGGGGCCTATGGCTACACCTTC
TRBD1,NA,TRBV12-5,TRBJ1-2,CASSEGQAGYTF,TGTGCTAGTTCAGAGGGACAGGCGGGCTACACCTTC
TRBD2,NA,TRBV5-1,TRBJ2-7,CASSLEGGRLLAYEQYF,TGCGCCAGCAGCTTGGAGGGCGGGAGACTGCTAGCGTACGAGCAGTACTTC
NA,NA,TRBV10-1,TRBJ1-2,CASSSGDRYGYTF,TGCGCCAGCAGCTCCGGGGATCGGTATGGCTACACCTTC
TRBD2,NA,TRBV7-2,TRBJ2-3,CASSLEPAGVGTDTQYF,TGTGCCAGCAGCTTAGAGCCGGCGGGAGTGGGTACAGATACGCAGTATTTT
NA,NA,TRBV2,TRBJ2-5,CASSSLDRLEAQYF,TGTGCCAGCAGCAGCCTGGACAGACTCGAGGCCCAGTACTTC
NA,NA,TRBV18,TRBJ2-5,CASSLGQPDVGDQYF,TGTGCCAGCTCCCTCGGACAGCCCGACGTGGGGGACCAGTACTTC
TRBD2,NA,TRBV18,TRBJ2-7,CASSPQEGLAGLGEQYF,TGTGCCAGCTCACCACAGGAGGGACTAGCGGGCTTAGGAGAGCAGTACTTC
TRBD1,once,TRBV27,TRBJ1-5,CASSPSDRDDQPQHF,TGTGCCAGCAGTCCCTCGGACAGGGATGATCAGCCCCAGCATTTT
TRBD1,medium-sized,TRBV19,TRBJ1-2,CASSPRTGPYGYTF,TGTGCCAGTAGTCCCCGGACAGGGCCCTATGGCTACACCTTC